This T cell receptor beta chain was sequenced in a study of shared clonotypes between healthy human individuals. Each replicate PCR on the sorted subsets used roughly 200 ng DNA (roughly 32,000 T cell genomes). Produced via immunoSEQ multiplex PCR; TCRdb's table is partial and in-frame only. The table shows 2 million to 3 million clones, with approximately 93% occurring only once. Negatively enriched CD4+ T cells were divided by CD45RA into naive and memory. The CDR3 covers 14 residues. The V segment lost 3 bases and the J segment 6 bases; nucleotides outside the gene matches: 1. Germline assignment: CDR1 MNHEY and CDR2 SMNVEV (reference sequence).

The genes are TRBV27 and TRBJ2-7; 14 bases are shared with TRBD2. Sequenced: naive CD4+ T cells from PBMCs. Subset here: CD45RA+ positively selected. The sequence was collected from a man younger than 35 in good health. Some clones in this sample may be carry-over from other donors' samples. CDR3 region: CASSLGTSGSEQYF. For the CDR3, the DNA is TGTGCCAGCAGTTTGGGGACTAGCGGGAGCGAGCAGTACTTC.